A single sample is the source of the 20 T cell receptor beta chains below, sequenced in a study of radiotherapy plus CTLA-4 blockade in lung cancer. TCRdb keeps only in-frame clones here, not all; method: immunoSEQ multiplex PCR. Among about 49,000 clones, about 88% were seen once, and the ten largest hold less than 9.5%. This specimen consisted of peripheral blood, obtained from a patient treated with radiotherapy plus ipilimumab. The origin of the receptors is a human donor with non-small cell lung cancer whose response to radiotherapy plus ipilimumab could not be evaluated.

The V call is TRBV7-2, the J call TRBJ2-5; TRBD2 agrees at 10 bases. Germline V gives CDR1 SGHTA, CDR2 FQGNSA. The V segment lost 2 bases and the J segment 5 bases; nucleotides outside the gene matches: 11. The CDR3 covers 17 residues. CDR3 bases: TGTGCCAGCAGCTTATTTGGAGCGGGGGGGCATTTGGAGACCCAGTACTTC. Protein sequence: CASSLFGAGGHLETQYF.

This rearrangement joins TRBV11-3 to TRBJ1-1; D perhaps matches TRBD1 (6 bases). The germline V gene has CDR1 SGHNT and CDR2 YENEEA. The V end lost 8 bases, the J end lost 4 bases, and 11 bases lay between the germline ends. The CDR3 length is 12 residues. Written as DNA, the CDR3 is TGTGCCAGCCAGGGGCGAGGCACTGAAGCTTTCTTT. This gives the protein CASQGRGTEAFF.

The rearrangement uses TRBV28 and TRBJ1-2; D remains ambiguous. CDR1 is MDHEN and CDR2 is SYDVKM in the germline V gene. The CDR3 consists of 12 residues. The V and J ends lost 3 bases and 5 bases respectively, with 7 bases between them. CDR3 in amino acids: CASSLSDYGYTF. The CDR3 DNA reads as TGTGCCAGCAGTTTGAGCGATTATGGCTACACCTTC.

The chain has TRBV7-9 and TRBJ2-7; D may be TRBD1 (6 bases). V gave up 5 bases and J gave up 0 bases, with 11 bases separating them. The CDR3 consists of 14 residues. Germline loops: CDR1 SEHNR, CDR2 FQNEAQ (reference sequence). In DNA form, the CDR3 reads TGTGCCAGCAGCACAGGGTCGAGCTCCTACGAGCAGTACTTC. Protein product: CASSTGSSSYEQYF.

This chain's CDR3 is CASSLAPRQGALGRTEAFF. CDR3 sequence (DNA): TGTGCCAGCAGCTTAGCCCCTCGACAGGGGGCCTTGGGGCGCACTGAAGCTTTCTTT. The gene calls are TRBV7-2 and TRBJ1-1; 10 nucleotides align to TRBD1. With V trimmed by 0 bases and J by 4 bases, 14 bases remained unmatched. The CDR3 length is 19 residues. Germline CDR1 is SGHTA and CDR2 is FQGNSA.

The DNA of the CDR3 is TGTGCCAGCAGCGTAGAACCAGTTGCAGGCGAGCAGTACTTC. It yields the protein CASSVEPVAGEQYF. The chain carries TRBV9 and TRBJ2-7; D is unclear. Germline CDR1 SGDLS, CDR2 YYNGEE. Trimming shortened V by 0 bases and J by 6 bases, and 13 bases separated the two germline ends. CDR3 size: 14 residues.

This chain uses TRBV5-1 with TRBJ2-7; 7 nucleotides align to TRBD1. Trimming took 5 bases from V and 3 from J; bases not matched to a gene: 11. CDR1 is SGHRS and CDR2 is YFSETQ in the germline V gene. The CDR3 spans 15 residues. CDR3 region: CASRFYRDSYYEQYF. CDR3 in DNA: TGCGCCAGCAGGTTCTACCGGGACAGCTACTACGAGCAGTACTTC.

This chain links TRBV5-4 with TRBJ2-2; D perhaps matches TRBD2 (6 bases). CDR3 length: 13 residues. The V gene's germline CDR1 is SGHNT and CDR2 YYREEE (reference sequence). The V end was cut by 0 bases, the J end by 6 bases, with 6 bases between. CDR3 residues: CASSLGEAGELFF. The CDR3 DNA reads TGTGCCAGCAGCTTGGGGGAGGCCGGGGAGCTGTTTTTT.

This chain links TRBV27 with TRBJ1-1; 12 bases fit TRBD1. J was trimmed by 7 bases and V by 2 bases; bases with no gene match: 8. The CDR3 has 16 amino acids. Germline CDR1 MNHEY, CDR2 SMNVEV (reference sequence). CDR3 in amino acids: CASSLRGGQGASEAFF. The DNA for the CDR3 is TGTGCCAGCAGTTTAAGGGGGGGACAGGGGGCGAGTGAAGCTTTCTTT.

This CDR3 reads CASSLNLRTRDGDTQYF. The CDR3 DNA follows: TGTGCCAGCAGCTTAAATCTTAGAACTAGGGATGGGGATACGCAGTATTTT. J is TRBJ2-3 and V is TRBV7-2; D is possibly TRBD2 (5 bases). Trimming took off 2 bases at V and 6 bases at J, with 21 bases between the two ends. The germline V gene has CDR1 SGHTA and CDR2 FQGNSA. This CDR3 comprises 17 residues.

The chain employs TRBV19 and TRBJ1-5; no clear D gene. V was shortened by 3 bases and J by 6 bases, with 12 bases between the two germline ends. The CDR3 is 14 amino acids. Germline V gene data show CDR1 as LNHDA and CDR2 as SQIVND (reference sequence). CDR3 loop: CASSMMEGTQPQHF. The CDR3 bases are TGTGCCAGTAGTATGATGGAGGGCACTCAGCCCCAGCATTTT.

This clone was detected only a few times. This sequence joins TRBV7-2 and TRBJ2-5; D unresolved. The germline V gene encodes CDR1 SGHTA and CDR2 FQGNSA. The CDR3 is 15 amino acids. Trimming removed 3 bases from V and 4 bases from J, with 15 bases in between. The CDR3 sequence is CASSFSGGSRETQYF. CDR3 nucleotides: TGTGCCAGCAGCTTCTCCGGCGGTAGCCGAGAGACCCAGTACTTC.

V usage is TRBV5-5 and J usage is TRBJ2-1, with 14 positions matching TRBD2. Germline CDR1 SGHKS, CDR2 YYEKEE (reference sequence). Trimming cost V 0 bases and J 8 bases; bases outside gene matches: 4. This CDR3 region has 16 residues. CDR3 in DNA: TGTGCCAGCAGCTTGGGACTAGCGGGGGGGCTATATGAGCAGTTCTTC. This gives the protein CASSLGLAGGLYEQFF.

The chain recombines TRBV30 with TRBJ2-1, with a weak D call TRBD2 (6 bases). Germline CDR1 GTSNPN, CDR2 SVGIG (reference sequence). V lost 2 bases and J lost 4, with 15 bases in between. CDR3 length: 15 amino acids. DNA for the CDR3: TGTGCCTGGAGTTTGGGTAGCGGTACTTACAATGAGCAGTTCTTC. Translating it yields CAWSLGSGTYNEQFF.

V is TRBV9 and J is TRBJ2-3, with a weak D call TRBD2 (5 bases). Germline V gene data show CDR1 as SGDLS and CDR2 as YYNGEE. The CDR3 totals 15 residues. Trimming shortened V by 0 bases and J by 1 base, and 9 bases separated the two germline ends. CDR3 in DNA: TGTGCCAGCAGCGTAGAGCTAGCAGGCACAGATACGCAGTATTTT. Its translation: CASSVELAGTDTQYF.

The CDR3 sequence: CASSLAVVTSHYGYTF. For the CDR3, the DNA is TGTGCCAGCAGCTTAGCGGTCGTCACCAGTCACTATGGCTACACCTTC. V is TRBV7-2 and J is TRBJ1-2, with no clear D. This CDR3 is built from 16 residues. V was cut by 0 bases and J by 3 bases, with 14 bases left in between. CDR1 is SGHTA, CDR2 FQGNSA, per germline.

This clone was observed a single time. The V and J genes are TRBV7-2 and TRBJ1-5, with 8 bases lining up with TRBD1. CDR3 length: 15 residues. The junction had 6 bases not matched to a gene; V was cut back by 5 bases and J by 3 bases. CDR1 and CDR2 from the germline V gene are SGHTA and FQGNSA. The CDR3 sequence: CASSARQGFNQPQHF. CDR3 nucleotide sequence: TGTGCCAGCAGCGCAAGACAGGGGTTCAATCAGCCCCAGCATTTT.

This chain connects TRBV7-8 to TRBJ2-3; 7 bases match TRBD2. CDR3 size: 16 residues. The V gene end was trimmed by 5 bases and the J gene end by 0 bases; junction bases not matched to a gene: 8. The germline V gene encodes CDR1 SGHVS and CDR2 FQNEAQ. DNA for the CDR3: TGTGCCAGCAGCATCGGGGGGACTTATAGCACAGATACGCAGTATTTT. Its translation is CASSIGGTYSTDTQYF.

This sequence joins TRBV18 and TRBJ2-7; 10 bases are a match to TRBD1. Per germline, CDR1 KGHSH and CDR2 LQKENI. The J segment lost 9 bases and the V segment lost 4 bases, leaving 6 bases of the junction unmatched. The CDR3 runs 13 residues. The CDR3 nucleotides are TGTGCCAGCTCACGCGGGACAGGGGAGGGGCAGTACTTC. This gives the protein CASSRGTGEGQYF.

V usage is TRBV7-2 and J usage is TRBJ2-3; 11 bases match TRBD2. V gave up 4 bases and J gave up 5 bases; unmatched junction bases: 5. Germline values: CDR1 SGHTA, CDR2 FQGNSA. This CDR3 is 15 amino acids long. CDR3 nucleotides: TGTGCCAGCAGCTATAGCGGGAGGGCCCTAGATACGCAGTATTTT. This codes for CASSYSGRALDTQYF.